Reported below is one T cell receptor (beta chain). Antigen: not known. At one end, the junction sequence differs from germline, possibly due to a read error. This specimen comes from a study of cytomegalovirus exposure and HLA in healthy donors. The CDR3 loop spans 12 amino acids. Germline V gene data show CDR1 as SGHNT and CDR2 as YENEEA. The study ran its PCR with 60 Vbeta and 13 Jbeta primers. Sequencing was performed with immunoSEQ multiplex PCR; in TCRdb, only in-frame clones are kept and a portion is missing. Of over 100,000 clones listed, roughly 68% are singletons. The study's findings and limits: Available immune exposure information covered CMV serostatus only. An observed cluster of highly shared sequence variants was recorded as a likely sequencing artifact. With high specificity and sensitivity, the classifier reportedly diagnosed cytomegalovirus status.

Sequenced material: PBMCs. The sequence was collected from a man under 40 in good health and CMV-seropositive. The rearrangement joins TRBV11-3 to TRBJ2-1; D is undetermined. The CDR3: CASSLGGVEQFF. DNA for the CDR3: TGTGCCAGCAGTTTAGGCGGTGTTGAGCAGTTCTTC.